The 31 T cell receptor beta chains presented below share a single source sample, sequenced in a study of blood T cell repertoires in COVID-19. Sequencing used immunoSEQ multiplex PCR; TCRdb keeps in-frame clones, though not all of them. The table includes 200,000 to 250,000 clones, over 80% detected once. The sequencing sample was made of PBMCs or T cells enriched from blood (not recorded which). The receptor set was obtained from a man aged 25 to 40 who had recovered from COVID-19.

The chain is built from TRBV9 and TRBJ2-1; 9 bases are a match to TRBD2. Losses at the gene ends were 4 bases for V and 7 bases for J; bases not matched to a gene: 9. The germline CDR1 and CDR2 sequences are SGDLS and YYNGEE. The length of the CDR3 is 15 residues. The DNA of the CDR3 is TGTGCCAGCAGCTGGGGTAGCGGGGGATTGAATGAGCAGTTCTTC. This gives the protein CASSWGSGGLNEQFF.

The CDR3 nucleotides are TGTGCCAGCAGTCCCGACAGGCGGAACTATGGCTACACCTTC. Translation gives CASSPDRRNYGYTF. This chain uses TRBV5-6 with TRBJ1-2; D might be TRBD1 (6 bases). V was cut by 5 bases and J by 2 bases, with 13 bases left in between. Germline CDR1 reads SGHDT; CDR2 reads YYEEEE. This CDR3 is built from 14 residues.

The rearrangement links TRBV27 to TRBJ2-7; TRBD1 agrees at 10 bases. V was pared by 6 bases and J by 2 bases, with 7 bases of the junction left unmatched. From germline, CDR1 is MNHEY and CDR2 SMNVEV (reference sequence). This CDR3 has 15 residues. The CDR3 bases are TGTGCCAGCAGCTCCGGGACAGGGGTTGCCTACGAGCAGTACTTC. Translated: CASSSGTGVAYEQYF.

V usage is TRBV19 and J usage is TRBJ1-1; no firm D call. V was pared by 9 bases and J by 4 bases, with 21 bases between. Germline V lookup: CDR1 LNHDA, CDR2 SQIVND (reference sequence). The CDR3 is made up of 15 amino acids. The CDR3, as DNA: TGTGCCAGCAGAATAGGTGGTCATGAGGGCACTGAAGCTTTCTTT. Translation gives CASRIGGHEGTEAFF.

This rearrangement joins TRBV5-1 to TRBJ2-3; weak D call: TRBD2 (5 bases). V shed 4 bases and J shed 2 bases, with 11 bases lying between them. Looked up from germline, CDR1 is SGHRS and CDR2 is YFSETQ. CDR3 length: 14 residues. DNA for the CDR3: TGCGCCAGCAGCCCCAGAGGGCCCACAGATACGCAGTATTTT. Protein sequence: CASSPRGPTDTQYF.

The V gene is TRBV14, the J gene TRBJ2-2; 7 nucleotides agree with TRBD1. The CDR3 has 14 residues. Unmatched junction bases numbered 7, after V lost 6 bases and J lost 6 bases. Germline V gene sequence: CDR1 SGHDN, CDR2 FVKESK. Here the CDR3 reads CASRLDRAAGELFF. In DNA form, the CDR3 reads TGTGCCAGCAGATTAGACAGGGCCGCCGGGGAGCTGTTTTTT.

The chain couples TRBV5-1 to TRBJ2-2, with D possibly matching TRBD1 (5 bases). V dropped 0 bases and J dropped 3 bases, with 12 bases sitting between them. Germline CDR1 and CDR2: SGHRS and YFSETQ. The length of the CDR3 is 16 residues. CDR3 residues: CASSLALVRDTGELFF. The CDR3 DNA reads TGCGCCAGCAGCTTGGCCCTTGTCAGGGACACCGGGGAGCTGTTTTTT.

The rearrangement uses TRBV7-9 and TRBJ1-5; 7 bases are shared with TRBD1. Germline CDR1 SEHNR, CDR2 FQNEAQ (reference sequence). The CDR3 totals 15 residues. The J segment lost 4 bases and the V segment lost 5 bases, leaving 8 bases of the junction unmatched. The chain's CDR3 is CASSPEGALNQPQHF. The DNA of the CDR3 is TGTGCCAGCAGCCCCGAGGGGGCTCTAAATCAGCCCCAGCATTTT.

This clone was observed a few times. The chain uses TRBV7-9 and TRBJ1-3, with a weak D call TRBD1 (5 bases). This CDR3 is built from 15 residues. Germline CDR1 SEHNR, CDR2 FQNEAQ (reference sequence). Trimming left V 5 bases short and J 2 bases short, with 13 bases between. The CDR3 protein is CASSNPQGPGNTIYF. Written as DNA, the CDR3 is TGTGCCAGCAGCAACCCGCAGGGCCCTGGAAACACCATATATTTT.

The chain recombines TRBV19 with TRBJ2-7; 10 positions match TRBD1. The CDR3 has 15 amino acids. Germline V gives CDR1 LNHDA, CDR2 SQIVND (reference sequence). The V and J ends lost 5 bases and 3 bases, in that order; junction bases with no gene match: 7. This CDR3 is CASSAGQGTRYEQYF. In DNA form, the CDR3 reads TGTGCCAGTAGTGCGGGACAGGGGACACGCTACGAGCAGTACTTC.

The chain employs TRBV7-6 and TRBJ2-1; 11 positions agree with TRBD2. Unmatched junction bases numbered 9, after V lost 4 bases and J lost 7 bases. Germline loops: CDR1 SGHVS, CDR2 FNYEAQ. The CDR3 is made up of 16 amino acids. The CDR3 here is CASSSKLAGVRNEQFF. The CDR3, as DNA: TGTGCCAGCAGCTCAAAACTAGCGGGAGTCAGAAATGAGCAGTTCTTC.

CDR3 sequence: CASSTGGNLAKNIQYF. The CDR3 region has the DNA TGTGCCAGCAGCACAGGGGGTAACCTAGCCAAAAACATTCAGTACTTC. The V gene is TRBV5-4, the J gene TRBJ2-4, with TRBD1 identical over 8 bases. Germline assignment: CDR1 SGHNT and CDR2 YYREEE (reference sequence). The CDR3 has 16 amino acids. V dropped 4 bases and J dropped 0; count of bases not matched to a gene: 6.

The chain couples TRBV7-9 to TRBJ1-2; TRBD1 matches at 11 bases. Germline V gene sequence: CDR1 SEHNR, CDR2 FQNEAQ (reference sequence). The trim removed 2 bases at V and 6 bases at J, leaving 2 bases unmatched. The CDR3 totals 14 residues. DNA for the CDR3: TGTGCCAGCAGCTTAAGGGACAGGGGGGATGGCTACACCTTC. Its translation: CASSLRDRGDGYTF. The full variable domain, its missing parts supplied by reference TRBV7-9 and TRBJ1-2, is DTGVSQNPRHKITKRGQNVTFRCDPISEHNRLYWYRQTLGQGPEFLTYFQNEAQLEKSRLLSDRFSAERPKGSFSTLEIQRTEQGDSAMYLCASSLRDRGDGYTFGSGTRLTVV.

The chain links TRBV14 to TRBJ2-1; 7 positions match TRBD2. V lost 5 bases and J lost 5; bases outside the gene matches: 9. CDR3 size: 15 residues. Germline CDR1 and CDR2: SGHDN and FVKESK. CDR3 amino acids: CASSSPQTSNNEQFF. CDR3 sequence (DNA): TGTGCCAGCAGCTCTCCACAGACTAGCAACAATGAGCAGTTCTTC.

The sample holds one count of this clone. The rearrangement links TRBV29-1 to TRBJ2-1; 7 bases fit TRBD1. Germline V gene lookup returns CDR1 SQVTM and CDR2 ANQGSEA. The trim removed 6 bases at V and 10 bases at J, leaving 33 bases unmatched. This CDR3 contains 20 residues. The chain's CDR3 is CSVVYPPGQLLRGSSPEQFF. The CDR3 DNA follows: TGCAGCGTCGTTTACCCTCCGGGACAGCTTCTTCGTGGATCATCTCCCGAGCAGTTCTTC.

This clone was counted between two and nine times. The chain links TRBV6-2 or TRBV6-3 to TRBJ1-2, with D perhaps TRBD1 (5 bases). The CDR3 length is 12 residues. V lost 5 bases and J 5 bases, leaving 9 bases between the germline ends. In germline, CDR1 is MNHEY, CDR2 SVGEGT. The CDR3 bases are TGTGCCAGCAGTATCCAGGGTTATGGCTACACCTTC. Translated, it gives CASSIQGYGYTF.

The chain carries TRBV25-1 and TRBJ2-3; unclear D gene. Germline V gene sequence: CDR1 MGHDK, CDR2 SYGVNS. Trimming cost V 1 base and J 7 bases, with 6 bases left between them. This CDR3 is 12 amino acids long. CDR3 bases: TGTGCCAGCAGTGAATCTGGCTATACGCAGTATTTT. It encodes CASSESGYTQYF.

This rearrangement joins TRBV7-2 to TRBJ2-3, with D tentatively TRBD1 (6 bases). V lost 1 base to trimming and J lost 0 bases, with 11 bases between them. Germline V gene lookup returns CDR1 SGHTA and CDR2 FQGNSA. The CDR3 has 16 residues. CDR3 protein: CASSLVPGASTDTQYF. CDR3 DNA sequence: TGTGCCAGCAGCTTAGTCCCAGGGGCTAGCACAGATACGCAGTATTTT.

The rearrangement joins TRBV25-1 to TRBJ1-5; D might be TRBD1 (5 bases). Deletions cut 5 bases from V and 0 bases from J, with 11 bases between. Germline values: CDR1 MGHDK, CDR2 SYGVNS. The CDR3 has 15 amino acids. The CDR3 protein is CASSSGEYSNQPQHF. CDR3 DNA: TGTGCCAGCAGTTCGGGGGAATATAGCAATCAGCCCCAGCATTTT.

The chain combines TRBV11-2 with TRBJ1-2; D gene uncertain. Germline V gene sequence: CDR1 SGHAT, CDR2 FQNNGV. V lost 1 base to trimming and J lost 0 bases, with 12 bases between them. This CDR3 contains 16 residues. The CDR3 DNA is TGTGCCAGCAGCTTAGTATTTTCGGACTCTAACTATGGCTACACCTTC. Amino acid sequence: CASSLVFSDSNYGYTF.

The chain combines TRBV5-4 with TRBJ2-5; possible D gene TRBD1, 5 bases. The germline CDR1 and CDR2 sequences are SGHNT and YYREEE (reference sequence). Trimming pared 4 bases from V and 1 base from J, leaving 14 bases between. CDR3 size: 15 residues. The CDR3 here is CASSPPDTSQETQYF. DNA for the CDR3: TGTGCCAGCAGCCCCCCGGACACTTCCCAAGAGACCCAGTACTTC.

The chain joins TRBV6-6 to TRBJ2-6; the match to TRBD2 covers 13 bases. Unmatched junction bases numbered 7, after V lost 5 bases and J lost 12 bases. Germline V lookup: CDR1 MNHNY, CDR2 SVGAGI (reference sequence). CDR3 length: 15 amino acids. The CDR3 loop is CASSPGLAGAIVLTF. The CDR3 bases are TGTGCCAGCAGTCCTGGACTAGCGGGAGCTATCGTCCTGACTTTC.

This clone occurred a few times. J is TRBJ1-1 and V is TRBV7-9; D perhaps matches TRBD1 (6 bases). Trimming shortened V by 1 base and J by 3 bases, and 12 bases separated the two germline ends. CDR3 size: 15 residues. Germline values: CDR1 SEHNR, CDR2 FQNEAQ (reference sequence). The CDR3 region has the DNA TGTGCCAGCAGCTTAGTTTACAGGGTCCACACTGAAGCTTTCTTT. Translated: CASSLVYRVHTEAFF.

This chain links TRBV5-1 with TRBJ2-3; TRBD2 is a possible D gene (6 bases). The V gene lost 0 bases and the J gene lost 4 bases, with 12 bases spanning the gap. Germline CDR1 reads SGHRS; CDR2 reads YFSETQ. This CDR3 spans 15 amino acids. For the CDR3, the DNA is TGCGCCAGCAGCTTGGTGGAGGGTAGGGCAGATACGCAGTATTTT. Translated, it gives CASSLVEGRADTQYF.

The chain combines TRBV6-5 with TRBJ2-5, with 7 bases matching TRBD1. The CDR3 has 15 residues. Germline V CDR1 and CDR2: MNHEY, SVGAGI. With 9 bases clipped from V and 5 bases from J, the junction kept 15 bases outside the gene matches. The CDR3 is CARPTGSGLGETQYF. CDR3 bases: TGTGCCAGGCCGACAGGGTCCGGTCTCGGGGAGACCCAGTACTTC.

V usage is TRBV15 and J usage is TRBJ2-1; 11 bases match TRBD2. The CDR3 spans 13 residues. Germline CDR1 LNHNV, CDR2 YYDKDF (reference sequence). J was trimmed by 12 bases and V by 6 bases; bases with no gene match: 7. The CDR3: CATRPSGGPLQFF. CDR3 sequence (DNA): TGTGCCACCAGGCCTAGCGGGGGGCCATTGCAGTTCTTC.

V gene TRBV9 combines with J gene TRBJ2-6; D not certain. This CDR3 has 15 amino acids. V dropped 1 base and J dropped 0 bases, with 5 bases sitting between them. The germline gives CDR1 SGDLS, CDR2 YYNGEE. CDR3 sequence: CASSVTGSGANVLTF. The CDR3 DNA reads TGTGCCAGCAGCGTAACCGGCTCTGGGGCCAACGTCCTGACTTTC.

The V gene is TRBV7-2, the J gene TRBJ1-2, with D possibly matching TRBD1 (6 bases). CDR1 is SGHTA and CDR2 is FQGNSA in the germline V gene. CDR3 length: 15 residues. Trimming took 0 bases from V and 6 from J, leaving 14 bases between them. The CDR3 region has the DNA TGTGCCAGCAGCTTAGCGAGAAGGGGGAGGGATGGCTACACCTTC. This gives the protein CASSLARRGRDGYTF.

This clone was observed a handful of times. The gene calls are TRBV2 and TRBJ1-2, with D perhaps matching TRBD1 (5 bases). The CDR3 totals 15 residues. Trimming shortened V by 6 bases and J by 0 bases, and 14 bases separated the two germline ends. Looked up from germline, CDR1 is SNHLY and CDR2 is FYNNEI. This CDR3 is CASRNPGTSNYGYTF. The DNA for the CDR3 is TGTGCCAGCAGAAACCCAGGGACTTCTAACTATGGCTACACCTTC. The full variable domain, rest sourced from reference TRBV2 and TRBJ1-2, is EPEVTQTPSHQVTQMGQEVILRCVPISNHLYFYWYRQILGQKVEFLVSFYNNEISEKSEIFDDQFSVERPDGSNFTLKIRSTKLEDSAMYFCASRNPGTSNYGYTFGSGTRLTVV.

This clone was counted a single time. This chain joins TRBV9 and TRBJ2-1; D is perhaps TRBD2 (6 bases). Trimming removed 3 bases from V and 8 bases from J, with 24 bases in between. In germline, CDR1 is SGDLS, CDR2 YYNGEE. This CDR3 is built from 17 residues. CDR3 nucleotides: TGTGCCAGCAGCGACACCCCTATGCCCGGGAGCAACGATGAGCAGTTCTTC. Amino acid sequence: CASSDTPMPGSNDEQFF.

CDR3 sequence reads: CASSLAGLSSGNTIYF. CDR3 in DNA: TGTGCCAGCAGCTTGGCCGGACTTTCCTCTGGAAACACCATATATTTT. This chain joins TRBV5-4 and TRBJ1-3; no clear D gene. The CDR3 covers 16 residues. V was cut by 0 bases and J by 0 bases, with 10 bases left in between. The germline V gene has CDR1 SGHNT and CDR2 YYREEE (reference sequence).